These T cell receptor beta chains were read from a single sample in a study of cytomegalovirus exposure and HLA in healthy donors. The repertoire was sequenced with immunoSEQ multiplex PCR; TCRdb's copy has only in-frame clones and lacks some. The sample has about 92,000 clones; 84% are singletons. What was sequenced was PBMCs. Receptors originate from a woman aged 18-29 years in good health and CMV-seropositive. Each CDR3 is given with its conserved first and last residue. D genes are given only for firm matches. Some rows have no size entry. The others give once, few or many, or a class for an expanded clone.

cdr3_length	v_call	j_call	d_call	clone_size	cdr3_nt	cdr3_aa
15	TRBV9	TRBJ1-4	TRBD1	once	TGTGCCAGCAGCCTCAAAGACAGGGGGGGCGAAAAACTGTTTTTT	CASSLKDRGGEKLFF
16	TRBV7-3	TRBJ2-6	TRBD1	.	TGTGCCAGCAGCCCGACAGGGGGCACTGGGGCCAACGTCCTGACTTTC	CASSPTGGTGANVLTF
15	TRBV6-5	TRBJ1-2	.	.	TGTGCCAGCAGTTACTCGATGTTGGGGGCCCATGGCTACACCTTC	CASSYSMLGAHGYTF
13	TRBV4-2	TRBJ2-5	TRBD2	.	TGTGCCAGCAGCCAAGTGACTAGCGAGACCCAGTACTTC	CASSQVTSETQYF
14	TRBV5-8	TRBJ2-7	.	.	TGTGCCAGCAGCTTGTGGCTAGTCAGCGTCGAGCAGTACTTC	CASSLWLVSVEQYF
13	TRBV6-1	TRBJ1-1	TRBD1	.	TGTGCCAGCAGTACGCAGGGGGACACTGAAGCTTTCTTT	CASSTQGDTEAFF
17	TRBV5-6	TRBJ2-2	TRBD2	few	TGTGCCAGCAGCTTGGCCGGCGGGAGGGGGGGCACCGGGGAGCTGTTTTTT	CASSLAGGRGGTGELFF
14	TRBV28	TRBJ1-3	.	.	TGTGCCAGCACCTGGGGGGGCTCTGGAAACACCATATATTTT	CASTWGGSGNTIYF
13	TRBV29-1	TRBJ2-1	TRBD1	once	TGCAGCGTTGTGAGGGGGCCGCGGAGCCAGCAGTTCTTC	CSVVRGPRSQQFF
16	TRBV19	TRBJ1-3	TRBD1	.	TGTGCCAGTAGTCCGTCGACAGGGACTTGGGGTGACACCATATATTTT	CASSPSTGTWGDTIYF
17	TRBV5-1	TRBJ1-4	TRBD1	.	TGCGCCAGCAGCATACAGCCGGCTCGGGACAGGAATGAAAAACTGTTTTTT	CASSIQPARDRNEKLFF
13	TRBV19	TRBJ1-5	.	.	TGTGCCAGTAGTTCAGGGGCCCAGCGGCCCCAGCATTTT	CASSSGAQRPQHF
15	TRBV7-7	TRBJ2-5	TRBD2	.	TGTGCTAGCAGCTTAGGTGGGACTAGCGGAGAGACCCAGTACTTC	CASSLGGTSGETQYF
15	TRBV6-1	TRBJ2-3	TRBD2	few	TGTGCCAGCAGTGAAGAAGCGGGGGGCACAGATACGCAGTATTTT	CASSEEAGGTDTQYF
15	TRBV10-3	TRBJ2-1	TRBD2	.	TGTGCCATCAGTGAATTAGCGGGATCCTACAATGAGCAGTTCTTC	CAISELAGSYNEQFF
16	TRBV5-1	TRBJ1-1	.	.	TGCGCCAGCAGCCCGGACAGCTTTAGGGGGAACACTGAAGCTTTCTTT	CASSPDSFRGNTEAFF
15	TRBV27	TRBJ1-1	.	.	TGTGCCAGCAGCGTAGTCGGGAGTCGGAACACTGAAGCTTTCTTT	CASSVVGSRNTEAFF
18	TRBV7-2	TRBJ2-1	TRBD2	.	TGTGCCAGCAGCCAACAAGAGACTAGCGGGAGCTCCTACAATGAGCAGTTCTTC	CASSQQETSGSSYNEQFF
12	TRBV4-1	TRBJ1-1	.	.	TGCGCCAGCAGCCAAGGCGGGAACGAAGCTTTCTTT	CASSQGGNEAFF
14	TRBV27	TRBJ2-7	TRBD2	once	TGTGCCAGCAGTTCCCGCGGGAGTATCCACGAGCAGTACTTC	CASSSRGSIHEQYF
21	TRBV4-1	TRBJ2-2	TRBD2	.	TGCGCCAGCAGCCAAATCCCCCAGGGACTAGCGGGCCGAACGAACACCGGGGAGCTGTTTTTT	CASSQIPQGLAGRTNTGELFF
15	TRBV7-2	TRBJ2-1	TRBD2	.	TGTGCCAGCAGTCTTACGGGACTAGCGGGAGGGCGACAGTTCTTC	CASSLTGLAGGRQFF
17	TRBV28	TRBJ1-1	TRBD1	.	TGTGCCAGCAGTTTATTTCCCAGGACAGGGAGGAACACTGAAGCTTTCTTT	CASSLFPRTGRNTEAFF
16	TRBV21-1	TRBJ2-7	.	.	TGTGCCAGCAGCAAATGTCAGCGGCGACACTCCTACGAGCAGTACTTC	CASSKCQRRHSYEQYF
15	TRBV28	TRBJ1-5	TRBD1	few	TGTGCCAGCAGTCCAGGGGGCCGGGGCAATCAGCCCCAGCATTTT	CASSPGGRGNQPQHF
17	TRBV4-2	TRBJ1-5	.	many	TGTGCCAGCAGCCAAGACATTGAGGGCTCGAGCAATCAGCCCCAGCATTTT	CASSQDIEGSSNQPQHF
16	TRBV6-1	TRBJ2-1	TRBD1	.	TGTGCCAGCAGTGACTTGACAGGGTCAGTATTCAATGAGCAGTTCTTC	CASSDLTGSVFNEQFF
19	TRBV5-8	TRBJ2-3	TRBD2	.	TGTGCCAGCAGCTTGGTGGCTAGCGGGGGGGGCCAGGTACTTCTTACGCAGTATTTT	CASSLVASGGGQVLLTQYF
14	TRBV9	TRBJ1-3	.	.	TGTGCCAGCAGCGTAGCGGCGGGGGGAAACACCATATATTTT	CASSVAAGGNTIYF
16	TRBV6-1	TRBJ2-7	TRBD1	.	TGTGCCAGCAGTGAAGCGGTTGGGACAGGGGGCGCCGAGCAGTACTTC	CASSEAVGTGGAEQYF
16	TRBV18	TRBJ1-5	.	.	TGTGCCAGCTCACCTCCCGGGGGTTATAGCAATCAGCCCCAGCATTTT	CASSPPGGYSNQPQHF
14	TRBV25-1	TRBJ2-5	.	.	TGTGCCAGCAGTGAGACCGGGAGCTCCGCGGCCCAGTACTTC	CASSETGSSAAQYF
14	TRBV5-1	TRBJ2-7	TRBD1	.	TGCGCCAGCAGCATGAGGACAGGGGTCGACGAGCAGTACTTC	CASSMRTGVDEQYF
13	TRBV19	TRBJ1-1	.	few	TGTGCCAGTAGGGGGAGGGGTGGCACTGAAGCTTTCTTT	CASRGRGGTEAFF
12	TRBV6-6	TRBJ1-5	.	.	TGTGCCAGCAGTTCTGGCAATCAGCCCCAGCATTTT	CASSSGNQPQHF
14	TRBV29-1	TRBJ1-1	.	few	TGCAGCGCCCGATGGGGCACCACCTACACTGAAGCTTTCTTT	CSARWGTTYTEAFF
17	TRBV9	TRBJ2-2	TRBD1	.	TGTGCCAGCAGCGCCCTGACAGGGGGCAGGGACACCGGGGAGCTGTTTTTT	CASSALTGGRDTGELFF